A single sample is the source of the 27 T cell receptor beta chains below, sequenced in a study of regulatory T cells in long-lasting Graves disease. Sample time point: newly diagnosed GD, antithyroid drugs for less than 3 months. Following extraction of RNA from PBMCs, that RNA was used to make the TCR library. Arm-PCR of CDR3 regions with iRepertoire HTBI primers generated TCR beta libraries. TCRdb re-called the multiplex PCR reads through MiXCR, storing one row per CDR3 protein. The profile shows over 200,000 distinct CDR3 sequences, about 20% of them singletons. This same sample was also taken into another study, of T cells in Graves' hyperthyroidism and ophthalmopathy.

The starting material was peripheral blood mononuclear cells (PBMCs), obtained at new diagnosis, from a patient treated with antithyroid drugs. These receptors were taken from a woman aged 25 to 39 with Graves disease.

This clonotype has ten or more counts. The CDR3 DNA reads as TGTGCCAGCAGCTTAGACATTCCGGGTAGGGAGTTCTTC. Its translation is CASSLDIPGREFF. The J gene is TRBJ2-1, the V gene TRBV7-9, with D hard to call. V lost 1 base and J 14 bases, leaving 15 bases between the germline ends. The CDR3 contains 13 residues. Germline-derived CDR1 and CDR2 are SEHNR and FQNEAQ (reference sequence).

This clonotype was seen repeatedly, ten times or more. The chain uses TRBV19 and TRBJ1-5; D is uncertain. Germline loops: CDR1 LNHDA, CDR2 SQIVND (reference sequence). Trimming took 6 bases from V and 2 from J, leaving 17 bases between them. The CDR3 has 16 residues. CDR3 DNA: TGTGCCAGTAGCACCCCGGGATGGGGTGGCAATCAGCCCCAGCATTTT. Protein product: CASSTPGWGGNQPQHF. Combining the CDR3 with reference TRBV19 and TRBJ1-5 gives the whole variable domain DGGITQSPKYLFRKEGQNVTLSCEQNLNHDAMYWYRQDPGQGLRLIYYSQIVNDFQKGDIAEGYSVSREKKESFPLTVTSAQKNPTAFYLCASSTPGWGGNQPQHFGDGTRLSIL.

This clonotype was found many times. V is TRBV25-1 and J is TRBJ2-7; D is perhaps TRBD1 or TRBD2 (5 bases each). The germline CDR1 and CDR2 sequences are MGHDK and SYGVNS. The CDR3 extends over 16 amino acids. The germline V and J ends were trimmed by 5 bases and 5 bases, with 22 bases remaining between them. In DNA, the CDR3 is TGTGCCAGCAGTCCCGTTTTTGGGACCATTAGCGACGAGCAGTACTTC. It yields the protein CASSPVFGTISDEQYF.

This clonotype was counted ten times or more. The chain uses TRBV11-2 and TRBJ2-7; D remains ambiguous. The germline CDR1 and CDR2 sequences are SGHAT and FQNNGV. V lost 4 bases and J 5 bases, leaving 15 bases between the germline ends. The CDR3 contains 14 residues. The CDR3 loop reads CASSSRYGVNEQYF. CDR3 nucleotide sequence: TGTGCCAGCAGCTCCCGCTACGGTGTCAACGAGCAGTACTTC.

This clonotype was counted a few times. The conserved closing phenylalanine or tryptophan is absent in this CDR3, likely reflecting a read error. V usage is TRBV28 and J usage is TRBJ1-5; D perhaps matches TRBD1 (6 bases). The CDR3 covers 15 residues. V was clipped by 6 bases and J by 3 bases, with 15 bases between them. The germline V gene has CDR1 MDHEN and CDR2 SYDVKM. In nucleotides, the CDR3 is TGTGCCAGCAGCTTACTCGGACAGTTCAATCAGCCCCAGCATGTT. Its translation is CASSLLGQFNQPQHV.

The sample holds many counts of this clonotype. The chain carries TRBV7-2 and TRBJ1-2; D not certain. The CDR3 is 15 amino acids. CDR1 and CDR2 from the germline V gene are SGHTA and FQGNSA. Trimming removed 1 base at V and 7 bases at J, with 16 bases between. The CDR3: CASSLVGPIMFGYTF. Written as DNA, the CDR3 is TGTGCCAGCAGCTTAGTCGGGCCTATAATGTTTGGCTACACCTTC. Complete variable domain (other parts from reference TRBV7-2 and TRBJ1-2): GAGVSQSPSNKVTEKGKDVELRCDPISGHTALYWYRQSLGQGLEFLIYFQGNSAPDKSGLPSDRFSAERTGGSVSTLTIQRTQQEDSAVYLCASSLVGPIMFGYTFGSGTRLTVV.

At least ten counts were recorded for this clonotype. This chain connects TRBV12-3 or TRBV12-4 to TRBJ2-1; 7 bases agree with TRBD2. The CDR3 is 18 amino acids. J was trimmed by 3 bases and V by 7 bases; bases with no gene match: 18. The CDR3 DNA reads as TGTGCCAGCACCCTGACTAGCACATTAGTTCTTTACTACAATGAGCAGTTCTTC. This gives the protein CASTLTSTLVLYYNEQFF.

The J gene is TRBJ2-5, the V gene TRBV6-1; D possibly corresponds to TRBD1 (6 bases). V lost 6 bases to trimming and J lost 4 bases, with 15 bases between them. Germline V gives CDR1 MNHNS, CDR2 SASEGT. The CDR3 covers 14 residues. The CDR3 loop is CASSTSGVRETQYF. Written as DNA, the CDR3 is TGTGCCAGCAGCACCTCAGGGGTCAGAGAGACCCAGTACTTC.

The table lists this clonotype with many counts. The J gene is TRBJ2-7, the V gene TRBV18, with D maybe TRBD1 (5 bases). Deletions cut 3 bases from V and 4 bases from J, with 13 bases between. Germline CDR1 KGHSH, CDR2 LQKENI. CDR3 size: 14 residues. CDR3 region: CASSPERQLYEQYF. The CDR3 coding sequence is TGTGCCAGCTCACCCGAACGACAGCTTTACGAGCAGTACTTC. The variable domain in full, completed from reference TRBV18 and TRBJ2-7, reads NAGVMQNPRHLVRRRGQEARLRCSPMKGHSHVYWYRQLPEEGLKFMVYLQKENIIDESGMPKERFSAEFPKEGPSILRIQQVVRGDSAAYFCASSPERQLYEQYFGPGTRLTVT.

This chain connects TRBV10-3 to TRBJ2-5; D gene uncertain. V was pared by 1 base and J by 5 bases, with 11 bases between. CDR3 length equals 14 residues. The V gene's germline CDR1 is ENHRY and CDR2 SYGVKD. CDR3 in DNA: TGTGCCATCAGTGAGTTTAGTGATGGGGAGACCCAGTACTTC. It translates to CAISEFSDGETQYF.

This clonotype was detected ten times or more. The genes are TRBV12-3 or TRBV12-4 and TRBJ2-6; TRBD1 aligns across 9 bases. The CDR3 totals 15 residues. V was pared by 4 bases and J by 6 bases, with 4 bases of the junction left unmatched. The CDR3 here is CASSSTGGEANVLTF. The CDR3 nucleotides are TGTGCCAGCAGTTCGACAGGGGGGGAGGCCAACGTCCTGACTTTC.

This clonotype was seen a single time. The chain is built from TRBV2 and TRBJ2-1; weak D call: TRBD2 (7 bases). The CDR3 is 14 amino acids. In germline, CDR1 is SNHLY, CDR2 FYNNEI. V was shortened by 6 bases and J by 9 bases, with 18 bases between the two germline ends. CDR3 in amino acids: CASSEDGGPFEQFF. The CDR3 DNA reads TGTGCCAGCAGCGAGGACGGGGGGCCGTTTGAGCAGTTCTTC.

This clonotype occurred many times. The V call is TRBV3-1, the J call TRBJ2-3, with 11 bases aligning to TRBD2. The CDR3 is 21 amino acids. CDR1 LGHDT and CDR2 YNNKEL come from the germline V gene (reference sequence). J lost 0 bases, V lost 0 bases, and 14 bases had no gene match. CDR3 residues: CASSQELAGDLSRSSTDTQYF. As DNA, the CDR3 is TGTGCCAGCAGCCAAGAACTAGCGGGGGACCTGAGCAGATCTAGCACAGATACGCAGTATTTT.

The chain joins TRBV7-2 to TRBJ2-7; D uncertain. Trimming cost V 1 base and J 6 bases, with 10 bases left between them. Germline V CDR1 and CDR2: SGHTA, FQGNSA. CDR3 length: 13 amino acids. As DNA, the CDR3 is TGTGCCAGCAGCTTAGGACCTGGGCGCGAGCAGTACTTC. Its protein is CASSLGPGREQYF.

The table lists this clonotype with many counts. The V gene is TRBV3-1, the J gene TRBJ1-1, with a weak D call TRBD1 (6 bases). Trimming pared 7 bases from V and 3 bases from J, leaving 12 bases between. CDR3 length equals 13 residues. CDR1 is LGHDT and CDR2 is YNNKEL in the germline V gene (reference sequence). The CDR3 DNA sequence: TGTGCCAGCAAAGGGGGAGGGGACACTGAAGCTTTCTTT. Protein sequence: CASKGGGDTEAFF.

CDR3 region: CASSIFQDRDHEQFF. The CDR3 bases are TGTGCCAGCAGTATATTCCAGGACAGGGATCATGAGCAGTTCTTC. The chain joins TRBV6-1 to TRBJ2-1, with 8 bases fitting TRBD1. The CDR3 totals 15 residues. With 5 bases clipped from V and 8 bases from J, the junction kept 11 bases outside the gene matches. In germline, CDR1 is MNHNS, CDR2 SASEGT.

This clonotype showed up just a few times. The chain joins TRBV15 to TRBJ2-1; 14 nucleotides line up with TRBD2. Germline-derived CDR1 and CDR2 are LNHNV and YYDKDF (reference sequence). V was clipped by 0 bases and J by 6 bases; unmatched bases: 4. The CDR3 runs to 17 residues. The CDR3 here is CATSRDTGTSGGNEQFF. The CDR3 coding sequence is TGTGCCACCAGCAGAGATACCGGGACTAGCGGGGGCAATGAGCAGTTCTTC.

At least ten counts were recorded for this clonotype. The V gene is TRBV29-1, the J gene TRBJ1-2, with TRBD1 matching over 7 bases. Germline CDR1 and CDR2: SQVTM and ANQGSEA. The CDR3 length is 14 residues. V was clipped by 2 bases and J by 6 bases; unmatched bases: 9. CDR3 loop: CSVENGWRGHGYTF. CDR3 nucleotides: TGCAGCGTTGAAAACGGCTGGAGGGGGCATGGCTACACCTTC. The full variable domain, rest sourced from reference TRBV29-1 and TRBJ1-2, is SAVISQKPSRDICQRGTSLTIQCQVDSQVTMMFWYRQQPGQSLTLIATANQGSEATYESGFVIDKFPISRPNLTFSTLTVSNMSPEDSSIYLCSVENGWRGHGYTFGSGTRLTVV.

This clonotype was observed at least ten times. The chain links TRBV2 to TRBJ2-5; the D gene could be TRBD1 or TRBD2 (5 bases each). The CDR3 loop spans 10 amino acids. V lost 6 bases to trimming and J lost 8 bases, with 7 bases between them. Germline-derived CDR1 and CDR2 are SNHLY and FYNNEI. The CDR3 DNA follows: TGTGCCAGCAGGGGGGTTACCCAGTACTTC. The encoded protein is CASRGVTQYF.

This clonotype was seen many times. The chain recombines TRBV11-2 with TRBJ1-2; D is unresolved. CDR1 and CDR2 (germline): SGHAT, FQNNGV. The CDR3 spans 15 residues. Trimming removed 5 bases from V and 4 bases from J, with 17 bases in between. Written as DNA, the CDR3 is TGTGCCAGCAGCCCTCGAGCAGATCTTATCTATGGCTACACCTTC. Amino acids: CASSPRADLIYGYTF.

This clonotype was counted at least ten times. This chain connects TRBV19 to TRBJ1-1; D is possibly TRBD1 (6 bases). The germline gives CDR1 LNHDA, CDR2 SQIVND (reference sequence). This CDR3 has 13 residues. The V and J ends lost 6 bases and 2 bases respectively, with 10 bases between them. The CDR3 DNA reads TGTGCCAGTAGGTACAGGGATAACACTGAAGCTTTCTTT. This encodes CASRYRDNTEAFF.

This clonotype was seen only a few times. The V call is TRBV3-1, the J call TRBJ1-3; the D gene is possibly TRBD1 (5 bases). Per germline, CDR1 LGHDT and CDR2 YNNKEL (reference sequence). The CDR3 sequence is 14 residues long. The ends were cut back, 1 base at V and 3 bases at J, with 7 bases in the middle. The CDR3 sequence: CASSQVGGGNTIYF. In DNA, the CDR3 is TGTGCCAGCAGCCAAGTCGGGGGTGGAAACACCATATATTTT.

The V gene is TRBV11-2, the J gene TRBJ2-1; 14 bases are a match to TRBD2. V lost 0 bases to trimming and J lost 8 bases; unmatched junction nucleotides: 3. CDR3 length: 16 residues. Germline CDR1 SGHAT, CDR2 FQNNGV. The CDR3 reads CASSLDGTSGGDEQFF. The CDR3 coding sequence is TGTGCCAGCAGCTTAGACGGGACTAGCGGGGGAGATGAGCAGTTCTTC.

This clonotype was recorded once. The chain couples TRBV29-1 to TRBJ1-2; D call uncertain. V lost 2 bases, J lost 2 bases, and 9 bases lay in between. The germline V gene has CDR1 SQVTM and CDR2 ANQGSEA. The CDR3 extends over 13 amino acids. CDR3 in amino acids: CSVEMNLNYGYTF. The CDR3 coding sequence is TGCAGCGTTGAAATGAACCTCAACTATGGCTACACCTTC.

Of note for this clonotype: Being one base from a much bigger clone, this may be a read error. This chain connects TRBV6-1 to TRBJ1-2; 8 bases agree with TRBD1. The germline V gene encodes CDR1 MNHNS and CDR2 SASEGT. This CDR3 region has 15 residues. The CDR3 protein is CAGSPGQDIDYGYTF. For the CDR3, the DNA is TGTGCCGGCAGCCCGGGACAGGATATTGACTATGGCTACACCTTC.

This clonotype was seen many times. This chain joins TRBV6-1 and TRBJ1-5; D remains unclear. CDR1 is MNHNS, CDR2 SASEGT, per germline. The CDR3 spans 13 residues. V lost 10 bases to trimming and J lost 5 bases, with 15 bases between them. CDR3 DNA sequence: TGTGCCACCGCCCTTTTTCCCTATCAGCCCCAGCATTTT. As protein: CATALFPYQPQHF.

This chain connects TRBV27 to TRBJ1-1; D not certain. Between the trimmed V and J ends, which lost 5 bases and 0 bases, there was a span of 10 bases. Germline V gene sequence: CDR1 MNHEY, CDR2 SMNVEV (reference sequence). CDR3 length: 14 amino acids. CDR3 coding DNA: TGTGCCAGCAGTCGGAGCTCTCTGAACACTGAAGCTTTCTTT. This translates into CASSRSSLNTEAFF.